This T cell receptor beta chain comes out of a study of tumor-infiltrating lymphocytes in primary liver carcinoma. Background on the study: Yields of productive TCRbeta reads ranged from roughly 3.5 to 7.13 million per sample and were similar across tissue types.

CDR1 MDHEN and CDR2 SYDVKM come from the germline V gene. This CDR3 is built from 13 residues. It was from around 18-30 mg of unsorted bulk tissue that RNA and DNA were co-extracted. Production of TCR beta cDNA used approximately 0.55 ug total RNA together with a constant-region primer. Investigators got TCR beta libraries out of three nested multiplex PCR rounds, done with slightly modified ARM-PCR. The first two PCR rounds, around 10 cycles each, used TRBV1-TRBV30 forward primers and a C-beta reverse primer. TCRdb fed the multiplex PCR reads into MiXCR, producing one record per CDR3 protein. Of more than 60,000 distinct CDR3 sequences in the sample, almost 70% were seen once. Concerning this clonotype: A junction end diverges from the germline sequence, so it may reflect a read error.

The source material was liver tumor tissue from sampling region 4. The subset here: tumor region T4, right-lateral pole. This clonotype was sampled from a man aged 35 to 55 with primary liver carcinoma and hepatitis B virus infection. The rearrangement links TRBV28 to TRBJ2-5; TRBD1 might be the D (7 bases). The CDR3 region is CASGLLGGGTQYF. In DNA form, the CDR3 reads TGTGCCAGCGGTTTACTAGGGGGCGGGACCCAGTACTTT. The entire variable domain, with the rest obtained from reference TRBV28 and TRBJ2-5, is as follows: DVKVTQSSRYLVKRTGEKVFLECVQDMDHENMFWYRQDPGLGLRLIYFSYDVKMKEKGDIPEGYSVSREKKERFSLILESASTNQTSMYLCASGLLGGGTQYFGPGTRLLVL.